Listed here are 5 T cell receptor beta chains from one sample, sequenced in a study of shared clonotypes between healthy human individuals. Sequencing was performed with immunoSEQ multiplex PCR; in TCRdb, only in-frame clones are kept and a portion is missing. Of roughly 2,300,000 clones detected, 92% appear once; the ten largest clones hold around 0.38%. Sequences were obtained from naive CD4+ T cells from PBMCs. Indicated subset: CD45RA+ positively selected. The receptors stem from a man younger than 30 in good health. Some clones in this sample may be carry-over from other donors' samples.

J is TRBJ1-1 and V is TRBV18; TRBD1 might be the D (5 bases). Trimming pared 1 base from V and 2 bases from J, leaving 8 bases between. CDR1 and CDR2 from the germline V gene are KGHSH and LQKENI. This CDR3 has 14 residues. In nucleotides, the CDR3 is TGTGCCAGCTCACCACGACAGTCCAACACTGAAGCTTTCTTT. This translates into CASSPRQSNTEAFF.

In nucleotides, the CDR3 is TGTGCCATCAGTGATTCCGGGACCCTTAACTATGGCTACACCTTC. Translating it yields CAISDSGTLNYGYTF. The V call is TRBV10-3, the J call TRBJ1-2, with a possible D match to TRBD1 (5 bases). Germline V gene data show CDR1 as ENHRY and CDR2 as SYGVKD. The CDR3 loop spans 15 amino acids. V shed 3 bases and J shed 1 base, with 12 bases lying between them.

A remark on this clone: Other DNA variants within this sample encode the same CDR3. The CDR3 spells CASSLSSGRVGYNEQFF. CDR3 DNA: TGTGCCAGCAGTTTATCGAGCGGGAGGGTGGGATACAATGAGCAGTTCTTC. The chain carries TRBV28 and TRBJ2-1; 10 positions match TRBD2. In germline, CDR1 is MDHEN, CDR2 SYDVKM. Trimming cost V 1 base and J 4 bases; bases outside gene matches: 7. This CDR3 is built from 17 residues.

This chain joins TRBV6-1 and TRBJ2-7; D uncertain. CDR3 length equals 14 residues. Germline CDR1 MNHNS, CDR2 SASEGT. Between the trimmed V and J ends, which lost 7 bases and 0 bases, there was a span of 13 bases. The CDR3 sequence: CASKAEPHSYEQYF. For the CDR3, the DNA is TGTGCCAGCAAGGCGGAACCACACTCCTACGAGCAGTACTTC.

This clone was detected only once. The V and J genes are TRBV28 and TRBJ2-1; D unclear. Germline lookup yields CDR1 MDHEN and CDR2 SYDVKM. The CDR3 length is 15 residues. Trimming cost V 3 bases and J 4 bases, with 13 bases left between them. CDR3 DNA: TGTGCCAGCAGTTTGGGCGGAGTTGGTTACAATGAGCAGTTCTTC. Translating it yields CASSLGGVGYNEQFF.